This entry concerns a single TCR beta chain. Per the authors' pipeline: By means of reference gene primer amplification, nucleated cell counts were estimated. The method was immunoSEQ multiplex PCR; TCRdb's version includes in-frame clones alone and lacks a portion of them. That table gives V, J and clone size, and the DNA gave D and trimming. The sample contains around 25,000 clones, 65% to 80% of which appear only once. The data derive from a study of blood T cell repertoires in COVID-19. The wider study: Sites across the United States, Italy and Spain contributed samples from acute and convalescent COVID-19.

V was trimmed by 2 bases and J by 1 base, leaving 17 bases between them. The CDR3 extends over 17 amino acids. Germline CDR1 is LGHDT and CDR2 is YNNKEL (reference sequence). Sequenced input: peripheral blood. The sequence derives from a human donor in a cohort sampled during active or convalescent COVID-19. The chain couples TRBV3-1 (or the pseudogene TRBV3-2) to TRBJ1-1; a weak D match, TRBD1 (5 bases). The CDR3 loop reads CASSQWGFTPRNTEAFF. The CDR3 bases are TGTGCCAGCAGCCAATGGGGCTTCACACCAAGGAACACTGAAGCTTTCTTT.